This TCR beta chain was documented in a study of OX40 agonist ivuxolimab in advanced cancers. Study as a whole: Ivuxolimab is an agonistic anti-OX40 (CD134) antibody, and patients were treated with it. Three patients, one with hepatocellular carcinoma and two with cutaneous melanoma, responded partially. General study results and limits: Some of the lowest clonal expansion was seen in partial responders at 0.1-3.0 mg/kg.

Germline assignment: CDR1 SGHNT and CDR2 YYREEE (reference sequence). With 2 bases removed from V and 2 bases from J, the gap between germline ends came to 7 bases. The CDR3 length is 13 residues. Libraries were prepared by immunoSEQ multiplex PCR; TCRdb keeps only in-frame clonotypes and omits some of them. Seen here are more than 15,000 clones, just under 75% observed once, and the top ten hold 26%. Turning to this clone: Its antigen is not known.

Material: CD4+ or CD8+ T cells sorted from blood, obtained in a trial of the OX40 agonist ivuxolimab. The chain is built from TRBV5-4 and TRBJ2-5; D gene uncertain. The receptor's source is an adult with an advanced solid tumor such as melanoma, head and neck, liver or kidney cancer. DNA for the CDR3: TGTGCCAGCAGCTTTGATATTCAAGAGACCCAGTACTTC. Protein sequence: CASSFDIQETQYF.